This is a list of T cell receptor beta chains from one sample in a study of cytomegalovirus exposure and HLA in healthy donors. TCRdb's table, derived via immunoSEQ multiplex PCR, lists solely in-frame clones and lacks some. The sample lists over 90,000 clones, more than 75% seen once, with about 9.3% in the top ten. The sample comprised PBMCs. These receptors originate from a woman between 18 and 29 years old in good health and CMV-seropositive. Each CDR3 is given with its conserved first and last residue. Fields, in order: V gene, D gene, J gene, clone size, CDR3 DNA, CDR3 protein. The D gene is left open where the match is weak. Rows may omit the clone size; those that give it use once, few, many or a size class.

V gene: TRBV27
D gene: TRBD1
J gene: TRBJ2-3
clone size: .
CDR3 DNA: TGTGCCAGCTGGTTCCTGCGGACAGGGGGATCAGATACGCAGTATTTT
CDR3 protein: CASWFLRTGGSDTQYF

V gene: TRBV5-1
D gene: .
J gene: TRBJ1-6
clone size: .
CDR3 DNA: TGCGCCAGCAGCTTGGCAGGCTTGTCACCCCTCCACTTT
CDR3 protein: CASSLAGLSPLHF

V gene: TRBV4-2
D gene: .
J gene: TRBJ2-2
clone size: .
CDR3 DNA: TGTGCCAGCACCGAGGGAAACACCGGGGAGCTGTTTTTT
CDR3 protein: CASTEGNTGELFF

V gene: TRBV13
D gene: TRBD1
J gene: TRBJ2-7
clone size: .
CDR3 DNA: TGTGCCAGCAGCTCTAGGACAGGGGTCGAGCAGTACTTC
CDR3 protein: CASSSRTGVEQYF

V gene: TRBV5-1
D gene: TRBD2
J gene: TRBJ2-3
clone size: .
CDR3 DNA: TGCGCCAGCAGCGGGGGACTAGCGGGGTACACAGATACGCAGTATTTT
CDR3 protein: CASSGGLAGYTDTQYF

V gene: TRBV9
D gene: .
J gene: TRBJ2-7
clone size: .
CDR3 DNA: TGTGCCAGCAGCGCAGGCTCGGCGGGATCCGAGCAGTACTTC
CDR3 protein: CASSAGSAGSEQYF

V gene: TRBV5-1
D gene: .
J gene: TRBJ2-3
clone size: .
CDR3 DNA: TGCGCCAGCAGCTTGGCCACGGGGGCAGATACGCAGTATTTT
CDR3 protein: CASSLATGADTQYF

V gene: TRBV28
D gene: TRBD1
J gene: TRBJ2-3
clone size: .
CDR3 DNA: TGTGCCAGCAGTACAGGGGATCCCTTGACAGATACGCAGTATTTT
CDR3 protein: CASSTGDPLTDTQYF

V gene: TRBV27
D gene: TRBD2
J gene: TRBJ2-5
clone size: medium-sized
CDR3 DNA: TGTGCCAGCAGTTTAAAGTTGGGGGGGACCCTCCAAGAGACCCAGTACTTC
CDR3 protein: CASSLKLGGTLQETQYF

V gene: TRBV27
D gene: .
J gene: TRBJ2-5
clone size: .
CDR3 DNA: TGTGCCAGCAGTTTCTTCCCATTTGGGGGACTGGAAAGAAGGACCCAGTACTTC
CDR3 protein: CASSFFPFGGLERRTQYF

V gene: TRBV13
D gene: .
J gene: TRBJ1-5
clone size: .
CDR3 DNA: TGTGCCAGCAGCTTAAAGGAGACGAATCAGCCCCAGCATTTT
CDR3 protein: CASSLKETNQPQHF

V gene: TRBV5-4
D gene: .
J gene: TRBJ2-7
clone size: .
CDR3 DNA: TGTGCCAGCAGCTTGGGCGGCTACGAGCAGTACTTC
CDR3 protein: CASSLGGYEQYF

V gene: TRBV7-3
D gene: .
J gene: TRBJ1-1
clone size: few
CDR3 DNA: TGTGCCAGCAGCTCCGGCCCCTGGGTGGGGGGGTCTCAGAACACTGAAGCTTTCTTT
CDR3 protein: CASSSGPWVGGSQNTEAFF

V gene: TRBV10-3
D gene: TRBD2
J gene: TRBJ2-3
clone size: .
CDR3 DNA: TGTGCCATCAGAGGGACTAGCGGGGAGGTCACAGATACGCAGTATTTT
CDR3 protein: CAIRGTSGEVTDTQYF

V gene: TRBV6-7
D gene: TRBD2
J gene: TRBJ2-7
clone size: .
CDR3 DNA: TGTGCCAGCAGTTACCCCAGCGGGAGGGCCGACGAGCAGTACTTC
CDR3 protein: CASSYPSGRADEQYF

V gene: TRBV7-9
D gene: TRBD1
J gene: TRBJ2-1
clone size: few
CDR3 DNA: TGTGCCAGCAGACGAGGACAGGCCATTGAGCAGTTCTTC
CDR3 protein: CASRRGQAIEQFF

V gene: TRBV27
D gene: .
J gene: TRBJ2-2
clone size: .
CDR3 DNA: TGTGCCAGCAACCCATGGGGGGCCGGGGAGCTGTTTTTT
CDR3 protein: CASNPWGAGELFF

V gene: TRBV7-9
D gene: TRBD1
J gene: TRBJ1-2
clone size: .
CDR3 DNA: TGTGCCAGCCCAGCGCTACTCAATTTAACGGGACAGCTAATTTATGGCTACACCTTC
CDR3 protein: CASPALLNLTGQLIYGYTF

V gene: TRBV18
D gene: .
J gene: TRBJ2-7
clone size: .
CDR3 DNA: TGTGCCAGCTCACCAAGGAGGTTCGAGCGGTACTCCTACGAGCAGTACTTC
CDR3 protein: CASSPRRFERYSYEQYF

V gene: TRBV5-4
D gene: .
J gene: TRBJ1-1
clone size: once
CDR3 DNA: TGTGCCAGCAGCCTAGCCCGGGCCGAGGACACTGAAGCTTTCTTT
CDR3 protein: CASSLARAEDTEAFF

V gene: TRBV6-1
D gene: .
J gene: TRBJ1-5
clone size: .
CDR3 DNA: TGTGCCAGCAGTGAACCGCCTCAGGCGGGTAGTCAGCCCCAGCATTTT
CDR3 protein: CASSEPPQAGSQPQHF

V gene: TRBV11-3
D gene: .
J gene: TRBJ2-1
clone size: .
CDR3 DNA: TGTGCCAGCAGCTCAGTAGCGGACCCCACCTACAATGAGCAGTTCTTC
CDR3 protein: CASSSVADPTYNEQFF

V gene: TRBV6-5
D gene: TRBD1
J gene: TRBJ1-2
clone size: .
CDR3 DNA: TGTGCCAGCAGGACGGCCGGGACAGGGCTCTATGGCTACACCTTC
CDR3 protein: CASRTAGTGLYGYTF